This passage covers 11 T cell receptor beta chains from one sample sequenced in a study of shared clonotypes between healthy human individuals. Terminally differentiated effector memory CD45RA+ cells were excluded from the naive CD8 cells, which were CD45RO-negative and positively selected for CCR7. Measured with immunoSEQ multiplex PCR; TCRdb has only the in-frame clones, and not every one. The sample consists of 1.5 million to 2.5 million clones, over 85% of them appearing once. The material sequenced was naive CD8+ T cells sorted from blood. All receptors derive from a man younger than 35 in good health.

This clone was recorded once. The gene calls are TRBV7-9 and TRBJ2-5, with 7 bases fitting TRBD1. The CDR3 has 14 residues. CDR1 and CDR2 from the germline V gene are SEHNR and FQNEAQ (reference sequence). With 5 bases clipped from V and 3 bases from J, the junction kept 6 bases outside the gene matches. For the CDR3, the DNA is TGTGCCAGCAGCCAGATCGGGACAGAAGAGACCCAGTACTTC. Its protein is CASSQIGTEETQYF.

The table lists this clone with a count of one. Other DNA sequences in the same sample also yield this CDR3. The CDR3 loop reads CATSRTGDYEQYF. CDR3 nucleotide sequence: TGTGCCACCAGCAGAACAGGGGACTACGAGCAGTACTTC. V is TRBV15 and J is TRBJ2-7; 7 bases match TRBD1. Losses at the gene ends were 2 bases for V and 3 bases for J; bases not matched to a gene: 1. This CDR3 is 13 amino acids long. Germline V gene data show CDR1 as LNHNV and CDR2 as YYDKDF (reference sequence). The full variable domain, rest sourced from reference TRBV15 and TRBJ2-7, is DAMVIQNPRYQVTQFGKPVTLSCSQTLNHNVMYWYQQKSSQAPKLLFHYYDKDFNNEADTPDNFQSRRPNTSFCFLDIRSPGLGDTAMYLCATSRTGDYEQYFGPGTRLTVT.

CDR3 region: CASSFGQVNLGYYEQYF. Written as DNA, the CDR3 is TGCGCCAGCAGCTTTGGACAGGTAAATTTAGGGTACTACGAGCAGTACTTC. This chain uses TRBV5-1 with TRBJ2-7; 7 positions agree with TRBD1. CDR1 SGHRS and CDR2 YFSETQ come from the germline V gene. The trim removed 2 bases at V and 3 bases at J, leaving 14 bases unmatched. CDR3 length equals 17 residues.

The chain combines TRBV6-1 with TRBJ2-7; D not certain. The CDR3 totals 13 residues. Trimming left V 8 bases short and J 0 bases short, with 11 bases between. Per germline, CDR1 MNHNS and CDR2 SASEGT. The CDR3 nucleotides are TGTGCCAGCCCGGACGAGAGCTCCTACGAGCAGTACTTC. Encoded protein: CASPDESSYEQYF.

J is TRBJ2-3 and V is TRBV7-9; 7 bases line up with TRBD1. The CDR3 length is 17 residues. V lost 2 bases to trimming and J lost 2 bases; unmatched junction nucleotides: 10. The V gene's germline CDR1 is SEHNR and CDR2 FQNEAQ (reference sequence). This chain's CDR3 is CASSLYPPDRATDTQYF. For the CDR3, the DNA is TGTGCCAGCAGCTTATACCCCCCCGACAGGGCCACAGATACGCAGTATTTT.

This clone was detected only once. The chain links TRBV11-2 to TRBJ1-1; possibly TRBD1 for D (5 bases). Trimming took off 1 base at V and 7 bases at J, with 10 bases between the two ends. The CDR3 length is 13 residues. Germline loops: CDR1 SGHAT, CDR2 FQNNGV. CDR3 loop: CASSLGDSLEAFF. CDR3 coding DNA: TGTGCCAGCAGCTTAGGCGACAGCCTTGAAGCTTTCTTT.

Notes on this clone: In the same sample, other DNA sequences code for this CDR3. V and J are TRBV5-4 and TRBJ1-1; possible D gene TRBD1, 6 bases. Trimming removed 2 bases from V and 6 bases from J, with 8 bases in between. The germline CDR1 and CDR2 sequences are SGHNT and YYREEE (reference sequence). This CDR3 has 12 residues. The CDR3, as DNA: TGTGCCAGCAGCTTTGGGGGCGCTGAAGCTTTCTTT. Translating gives CASSFGGAEAFF.

A word on this clone: The identical CDR3 is also encoded by other nucleotide sequences in the sample. The chain joins TRBV4-1 to TRBJ2-3; 7 positions match TRBD1. CDR1 MGHRA and CDR2 YSYEKL come from the germline V gene. This CDR3 contains 14 residues. The V segment lost 1 base and the J segment 6 bases; nucleotides outside the gene matches: 4. In DNA form, the CDR3 reads TGCGCCAGCAGCCAAGTACAGGGGACGGATACGCAGTATTTT. It specifies CASSQVQGTDTQYF.

About this clone: This same CDR3 is encoded by further DNA sequences in the sample. This chain joins TRBV27 and TRBJ2-1; 7 nucleotides line up with TRBD1. V lost 6 bases and J lost 2; bases outside the gene matches: 4. The CDR3 is 14 residues long. CDR1 and CDR2 (germline): MNHEY, SMNVEV (reference sequence). The CDR3 coding sequence is TGTGCCAGCAGCACTCAGGGGGCCTACAATGAGCAGTTCTTC. Its protein is CASSTQGAYNEQFF.

Here the CDR3 DNA reads TGCGCCAGCAGCTTGTGGGGGGACAGCGGCACCTACGAGCAGTACTTC. This sequence encodes CASSLWGDSGTYEQYF. This rearrangement joins TRBV5-1 to TRBJ2-7; the D gene is possibly TRBD1 (7 bases). The ends were cut back, 1 base at V and 2 bases at J, with 16 bases in the middle. The CDR3 extends over 16 amino acids. CDR1 is SGHRS and CDR2 is YFSETQ in the germline V gene.

The chain joins TRBV6-1 to TRBJ2-7, with TRBD1 identical over 7 bases. The ends lost 5 bases at V and 2 bases at J; junction bases unmatched: 6. This CDR3 is 14 amino acids long. Per the germline V gene, CDR1 is MNHNS and CDR2 is SASEGT. The CDR3 DNA is TGTGCCAGCAGTAACATTGGACAGGCCTACGAGCAGTACTTC. Translating gives CASSNIGQAYEQYF.